The 14 T cell receptor beta chains presented below share a single source sample, sequenced in a study of T cell changes during pregnancy in multiple sclerosis. Profiling relied on immunoSEQ multiplex PCR, and the TCRdb table lists in-frame clones only, not all of them. The table lists 90,000 to 120,000 clones, roughly 90% of them singletons. The sample in question was peripheral blood, obtained in the third trimester of pregnancy. Every receptor here comes from a female donor in good health, enrolled as a control in a pregnancy study.

V and J are TRBV4-2 and TRBJ1-1; 10 positions match TRBD1. This CDR3 is 15 amino acids long. CDR1 is LGHNA, CDR2 YNFKEQ, per germline. With V trimmed by 5 bases and J by 4 bases, 7 bases remained unmatched. For the CDR3, the DNA is TGTGCCAGCAGCGAGACAGGGGGCGCGGCCACTGAAGCTTTCTTT. Translation: CASSETGGAATEAFF.

J is TRBJ1-1 and V is TRBV6-1; 8 positions agree with TRBD1. The V gene's germline CDR1 is MNHNS and CDR2 SASEGT. V lost 7 bases, J lost 7 bases, and 8 bases stayed unmatched. The CDR3 runs 13 residues. In DNA form, the CDR3 reads TGTGCCAGCAAGGGCGGACAGGGAGTTGAAGCTTTCTTT. Amino acid sequence: CASKGGQGVEAFF.

The chain links TRBV5-5 to TRBJ1-1, with TRBD1 identical over 8 bases. This CDR3 is 12 amino acids long. Germline-derived CDR1 and CDR2 are SGHKS and YYEKEE (reference sequence). CDR3 nucleotides: TGTGCGGCGACAGGGGACACCACTGAAGCTTTCTTT. It yields the protein CAATGDTTEAFF.

The chain uses TRBV9 and TRBJ2-1; TRBD2 might be the D (5 bases). Between the trimmed V and J ends, which lost 4 bases and 5 bases, there was a span of 13 bases. Germline lookup yields CDR1 SGDLS and CDR2 YYNGEE. CDR3 length equals 14 residues. The CDR3 reads CASSTSGSHNEQFF. CDR3 DNA: TGTGCCAGCAGCACCTCGGGGTCCCACAATGAGCAGTTCTTC.

The V gene is TRBV9, the J gene TRBJ1-6, with TRBD1 matching over 9 bases. The germline V gene has CDR1 SGDLS and CDR2 YYNGEE. The trim removed 3 bases at V and 0 bases at J, leaving 4 bases unmatched. The CDR3 length is 17 residues. CDR3 nucleotide sequence: TGTGCCAGCAGCGCGTACAGGGGGCGCTCCTATAATTCACCCCTCCACTTT. As protein: CASSAYRGRSYNSPLHF.

The V call is TRBV6-5, the J call TRBJ2-5; 8 bases line up with TRBD1. V was pared by 3 bases and J by 4 bases, with 4 bases of the junction left unmatched. Germline V CDR1 and CDR2: MNHEY, SVGAGI. The length of the CDR3 is 14 residues. The CDR3 DNA follows: TGTGCCAGCAGTTATCAGGGGGCATCAGAGACCCAGTACTTC. Translated, it gives CASSYQGASETQYF.

The gene calls are TRBV7-2 and TRBJ2-7; a possible D gene is TRBD1 (6 bases). Deletions cut 3 bases from V and 4 bases from J, with 13 bases between. The CDR3 sequence is 14 residues long. Germline-derived CDR1 and CDR2 are SGHTA and FQGNSA. The CDR3 region has the DNA TGTGCCAGCAGCTTTCTCAGGGGCGTTTACGAGCAGTACTTC. It codes for CASSFLRGVYEQYF.

The chain uses TRBV2 and TRBJ2-7; no clear D gene. Germline CDR1 and CDR2: SNHLY and FYNNEI. V shed 3 bases and J shed 2 bases, with 5 bases lying between them. The CDR3 runs to 12 residues. CDR3 sequence: CASSDRAYEQYF. CDR3 bases: TGTGCCAGCAGTGACCGTGCCTACGAGCAGTACTTC.

V is TRBV7-9 and J is TRBJ1-3, with 7 nucleotides matching TRBD1. Germline V lookup: CDR1 SEHNR, CDR2 FQNEAQ (reference sequence). This CDR3 region has 16 residues. J lost 0 bases, V lost 4 bases, and 6 bases had no gene match. CDR3 residues: CASSSQGQVSGNTIYF. CDR3 nucleotide sequence: TGTGCCAGCAGCTCACAAGGACAGGTCTCTGGAAACACCATATATTTT. Full variable domain (remainder filled in from reference TRBV7-9 and TRBJ1-3): DTGVSQNPRHKITKRGQNVTFRCDPISEHNRLYWYRQTLGQGPEFLTYFQNEAQLEKSRLLSDRFSAERPKGSFSTLEIQRTEQGDSAMYLCASSSQGQVSGNTIYFGEGSWLTVV.

This chain connects TRBV27 to TRBJ2-7; 10 positions match TRBD1. V was pared by 7 bases and J by 4 bases, with 10 bases of the junction left unmatched. CDR1 and CDR2 (germline): MNHEY, SMNVEV (reference sequence). CDR3 size: 15 residues. Here the CDR3 reads CASIYRTGGKYEQYF. Here the CDR3 DNA reads TGTGCCAGCATCTATCGGACAGGGGGAAAATACGAGCAGTACTTC.

This clone appeared once. The rearrangement joins TRBV27 to TRBJ2-5; D is unclear. From germline, CDR1 is MNHEY and CDR2 SMNVEV (reference sequence). The CDR3 sequence is 13 residues long. V lost 6 bases and J lost 0, with 8 bases in between. CDR3: CASSPQYQETQYF. The CDR3 nucleotides are TGTGCCAGCAGCCCCCAGTACCAAGAGACCCAGTACTTC.

This chain links TRBV7-9 with TRBJ1-4; D call uncertain. The CDR3 loop spans 15 amino acids. Germline values: CDR1 SEHNR, CDR2 FQNEAQ (reference sequence). V lost 6 bases, J lost 0 bases, and 11 bases lay in between. As DNA, the CDR3 is TGTGCCAGCAGGATTCACGGTGCAACTAATGAAAAACTGTTTTTT. Protein product: CASRIHGATNEKLFF.

The genes are TRBV10-1 and TRBJ1-5; D is undetermined. The CDR3 loop spans 16 amino acids. Between the trimmed V and J ends, which lost 2 bases and 2 bases, there was a span of 13 bases. Germline assignment: CDR1 WNHNN and CDR2 SYGVQD (reference sequence). Here the CDR3 reads CASSEPPVPGNQPQHF. The DNA for the CDR3 is TGCGCCAGCAGTGAGCCCCCAGTGCCTGGCAATCAGCCCCAGCATTTT.

This clone is a singleton in its sample. The gene calls are TRBV10-3 and TRBJ1-3; D possibly corresponds to TRBD1 (5 bases). Germline loops: CDR1 ENHRY, CDR2 SYGVKD. This CDR3 has 13 amino acids. Trimming left V 8 bases short and J 6 bases short, with 14 bases between. CDR3 region: CAIGPGGENTIYF. The CDR3 nucleotides are TGTGCCATCGGGCCCGGGGGTGAAAACACCATATATTTT.